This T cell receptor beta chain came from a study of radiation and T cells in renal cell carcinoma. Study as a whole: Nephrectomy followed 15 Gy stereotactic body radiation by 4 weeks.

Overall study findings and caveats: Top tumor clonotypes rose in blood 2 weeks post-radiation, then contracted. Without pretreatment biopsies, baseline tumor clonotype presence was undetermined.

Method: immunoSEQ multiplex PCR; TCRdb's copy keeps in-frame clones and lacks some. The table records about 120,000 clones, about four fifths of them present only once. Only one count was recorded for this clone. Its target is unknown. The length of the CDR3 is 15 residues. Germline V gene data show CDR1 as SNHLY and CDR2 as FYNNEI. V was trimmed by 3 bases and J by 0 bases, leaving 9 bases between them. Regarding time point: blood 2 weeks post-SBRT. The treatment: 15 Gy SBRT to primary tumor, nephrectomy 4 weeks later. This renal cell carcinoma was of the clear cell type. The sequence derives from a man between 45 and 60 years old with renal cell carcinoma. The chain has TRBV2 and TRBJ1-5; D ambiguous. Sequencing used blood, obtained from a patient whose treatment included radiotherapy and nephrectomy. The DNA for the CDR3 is TGTGCCAGCAGTGACGACGGCTATAGCAATCAGCCCCAGCATTTT. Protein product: CASSDDGYSNQPQHF. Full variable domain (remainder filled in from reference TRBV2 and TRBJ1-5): EPEVTQTPSHQVTQMGQEVILRCVPISNHLYFYWYRQILGQKVEFLVSFYNNEISEKSEIFDDQFSVERPDGSNFTLKIRSTKLEDSAMYFCASSDDGYSNQPQHFGDGTRLSIL.